This T cell receptor beta chain was sequenced for a study of OX40 agonist ivuxolimab in advanced cancers. Looking at the study overall: Ivuxolimab doses were 0.01, 0.1, 0.3, 1.5, 3 or 10 mg/kg every 2 weeks. Findings and caveats of the study: By week 6 at 0.1 to 3.0 mg/kg, blood CD4+ and CD8+ T cells had expanded clonally.

Sequenced by immunoSEQ multiplex PCR; TCRdb stores in-frame clones only, minus some. Of roughly 83,000 clones listed, 75% to 95% were seen once; the top ten hold 8.4%. Regarding this clone: The antigen is undetermined.

Patients were ineligible given autoimmune disease history or systemic immunosuppression. The CDR3 extends over 13 amino acids. The germline CDR1 and CDR2 sequences are PRHDT and FYEKMQ (reference sequence). V was clipped by 5 bases and J by 2 bases, with 9 bases between them. The genes are TRBV13 and TRBJ2-5; D may be TRBD2 (6 bases). The receptor comes from an adult with an advanced solid tumor such as melanoma, head and neck, liver or kidney cancer. The sample in question was CD4+ or CD8+ T cells sorted from blood, obtained in a trial of the OX40 agonist ivuxolimab. The CDR3 bases are TGTGCCAGCAGCATGGGACTGCAAGAGACCCAGTACTTC. Protein product: CASSMGLQETQYF.